These 27 T cell receptor beta chains came from one sample sequenced in a study of beta chain features in type 1 diabetes. Every isolated RNA sample was fully reverse transcribed, so sequencing captured expressed TCRB transcripts. TCRdb keeps only in-frame clones here, not all; method: immunoSEQ multiplex PCR. The table records roughly 310,000 clones, approximately 9.9% of them present only once. The sequenced material came from naive CD4+ T cells from blood. These receptors all come from a woman between 25 and 40 years old in good health.

The CDR3 coding sequence is TGTGCCAGCAGCCAAGATGGGAGGATGGTCACAGATACGCAGTATTTT. This encodes CASSQDGRMVTDTQYF. J is TRBJ2-3 and V is TRBV14; D might be TRBD2 (6 bases). Germline-derived CDR1 and CDR2 are SGHDN and FVKESK. V was pared by 0 bases and J by 2 bases, with 12 bases between. The CDR3 is 16 amino acids.

This clone was counted a few times. The chain combines TRBV4-3 with TRBJ2-1; 7 bases are a match to TRBD1. Per the germline V gene, CDR1 is LGHNA and CDR2 is YSLEER. This CDR3 has 17 amino acids. V dropped 0 bases and J dropped 1; count of bases not matched to a gene: 6. The CDR3 loop reads CASSQDQETGSYNEQFF. CDR3 in DNA: TGCGCCAGCAGCCAAGATCAGGAGACAGGGTCCTACAATGAGCAGTTCTTC.

This clone was seen a handful of times. The J gene is TRBJ2-2, the V gene TRBV2; 8 bases agree with TRBD2. V shed 4 bases, J shed 6 bases, and the junction held 4 bases outside the gene matches. This CDR3 region has 14 residues. Germline assignment: CDR1 SNHLY and CDR2 FYNNEI. CDR3 region: CASSGGLGAGELFF. CDR3 nucleotides: TGTGCCAGCAGTGGGGGACTAGGGGCCGGGGAGCTGTTTTTT. The complete variable domain, with remaining parts taken from reference TRBV2 and TRBJ2-2, reads EPEVTQTPSHQVTQMGQEVILRCVPISNHLYFYWYRQILGQKVEFLVSFYNNEISEKSEIFDDQFSVERPDGSNFTLKIRSTKLEDSAMYFCASSGGLGAGELFFGEGSRLTVL.

The chain combines TRBV9 with TRBJ2-3; possibly TRBD2 for D (5 bases). The CDR3 is made up of 15 amino acids. CDR1 is SGDLS and CDR2 is YYNGEE in the germline V gene. V dropped 0 bases and J dropped 8 bases, with 16 bases sitting between them. The CDR3 sequence is CASSVASGSAGTQYF. As DNA, the CDR3 is TGTGCCAGCAGCGTAGCTTCTGGGTCGGCGGGTACGCAGTATTTT.

This clone was picked up a small number of times. V usage is TRBV7-2 and J usage is TRBJ2-5, with 9 bases identical to TRBD2. The CDR3 runs 14 residues. The V segment lost 3 bases and the J segment 5 bases; nucleotides outside the gene matches: 4. CDR1 and CDR2 (germline): SGHTA, FQGNSA. CDR3 bases: TGTGCCAGCAGCTTGGGACTAGCAGCGGAGACCCAGTACTTC. Its protein is CASSLGLAAETQYF.

J is TRBJ2-4 and V is TRBV9; maybe TRBD2 (5 bases). CDR1 is SGDLS, CDR2 YYNGEE, per germline. Deletions cut 0 bases from V and 1 base from J, with 17 bases between. This CDR3 contains 18 residues. The CDR3 protein is CASSVEGAGLGAKNIQYF. The CDR3 region has the DNA TGTGCCAGCAGCGTAGAGGGCGCGGGCCTGGGGGCCAAAAACATTCAGTACTTC.

This clone was detected once. The chain carries TRBV28 and TRBJ1-2, with D perhaps TRBD1 (6 bases). Between the trimmed V and J ends, which lost 6 bases and 3 bases, there was a span of 14 bases. Looked up from germline, CDR1 is MDHEN and CDR2 is SYDVKM. This CDR3 region has 14 residues. The chain's CDR3 is CASSPGQSYYGYTF. CDR3 bases: TGTGCCAGCAGCCCCGGACAGTCTTACTATGGCTACACCTTC.

In this sample, this clone turned up a few times. The rearrangement joins TRBV25-1 to TRBJ2-5; 11 bases agree with TRBD1. V shed 5 bases and J 5 bases; nucleotides not matched to a gene: 13. The CDR3 is made up of 17 amino acids. Germline V gene lookup returns CDR1 MGHDK and CDR2 SYGVNS. The CDR3 here is CASSRGGTGGSSETQYF. CDR3 DNA: TGTGCCAGCAGTCGGGGGGGGACAGGGGGTTCTTCCGAGACCCAGTACTTC.

This clone has a handful of counts. This chain joins TRBV28 and TRBJ2-3; TRBD1 matches 7 bases. Losses at the gene ends were 5 bases for V and 5 bases for J; bases not matched to a gene: 7. The CDR3 runs to 14 residues. Germline V lookup: CDR1 MDHEN, CDR2 SYDVKM. The CDR3 nucleotides are TGTGCCAGCAGTATCACAGGGGCCGGAGATACGCAGTATTTT. Translation: CASSITGAGDTQYF.

The gene calls are TRBV7-9 and TRBJ2-3, with 7 bases fitting TRBD1. V lost 6 bases, J lost 6 bases, and 9 bases stayed unmatched. The CDR3 is 14 residues long. Germline CDR1 reads SEHNR; CDR2 reads FQNEAQ (reference sequence). This CDR3 reads CASSHEGGEDTQYF. The DNA of the CDR3 is TGTGCCAGCAGTCACGAAGGGGGCGAGGATACGCAGTATTTT.

The sample holds a few counts of this clone. This chain uses TRBV9 with TRBJ2-3, with 7 bases aligning to TRBD2. Germline V CDR1 and CDR2: SGDLS, YYNGEE. The CDR3 sequence is 15 residues long. V lost 0 bases, J lost 5 bases, and 6 bases stayed unmatched. The CDR3 is CASSVAGGIVDTQYF. The CDR3 bases are TGTGCCAGCAGCGTAGCGGGGGGAATAGTAGATACGCAGTATTTT.

This clone occurred a few times. This chain links TRBV5-1 with TRBJ2-1, with 7 bases lining up with TRBD2. After removal of 0 bases from V and 6 bases from J, the junction contained 3 bases not matched to a gene. Germline V gene lookup returns CDR1 SGHRS and CDR2 YFSETQ. The CDR3 loop spans 14 amino acids. Here the CDR3 DNA reads TGCGCCAGCAGCTTGGGCGGGAGCGGCAATGAGCAGTTCTTC. Translated, it gives CASSLGGSGNEQFF.

This clone was detected only a few times. The rearrangement joins TRBV4-2 to TRBJ1-1, with D tentatively TRBD1 (5 bases). Looked up from germline, CDR1 is LGHNA and CDR2 is YNFKEQ. This CDR3 is built from 16 residues. Trimming removed 3 bases at V and 1 base at J, with 15 bases between. The CDR3: CASSQAQGRENTEAFF. CDR3 nucleotide sequence: TGTGCCAGCAGCCAGGCTCAGGGTCGCGAGAACACTGAAGCTTTCTTT.

This sequence joins TRBV6-6 and TRBJ2-1; 7 bases match TRBD2. This CDR3 has 12 amino acids. With V trimmed by 8 bases and J by 6 bases, 4 bases remained unmatched. Germline loops: CDR1 MNHNY, CDR2 SVGAGI (reference sequence). Here the CDR3 DNA reads TGTGCCAGCGATGGACTAGTCAATGAGCAGTTCTTC. Its protein is CASDGLVNEQFF.

The sample holds a few counts of this clone. This chain links TRBV11-2 with TRBJ2-1, with TRBD2 identical over 13 bases. Looked up from germline, CDR1 is SGHAT and CDR2 is FQNNGV. CDR3 length: 19 residues. J lost 1 base, V lost 4 bases, and 10 bases had no gene match. CDR3 sequence (DNA): TGTGCCAGCAGCTCGCCCCGGACTAGCGGGAGAGGTTCCTACAATGAGCAGTTCTTC. The encoded protein is CASSSPRTSGRGSYNEQFF. Filled out from reference TRBV11-2 and TRBJ2-1, the complete variable domain reads EAGVAQSPRYKIIEKRQSVAFWCNPISGHATLYWYQQILGQGPKLLIQFQNNGVVDDSQLPKDRFSAERLKGVDSTLKIQPAKLEDSAVYLCASSSPRTSGRGSYNEQFFGPGTRLTVL.

This chain links TRBV21-1 with TRBJ2-5; the table's D call, TRBD2, was not checked against the DNA. TRBV21-1 is a pseudogene. This CDR3 is built from 16 residues. In DNA form, the CDR3 reads TGTGCCAGCAGCCTACATAGACTAGCGGCTAAAGAGACCCAGTACTTC. As protein: CASSLHRLAAKETQYF.

This clone was observed a few times. CDR3 residues: CASSLRQGGNTEAFF. The CDR3 nucleotides are TGTGCCAGCAGCTTAAGACAGGGAGGGAACACTGAAGCTTTCTTT. The chain employs TRBV7-3 and TRBJ1-1; 7 nucleotides match TRBD1. The CDR3 sequence is 15 residues long. J gave up 1 base and V 1 base, and 3 bases lay outside the gene matches. Germline loops: CDR1 SGHTA, CDR2 FQGTGA.

CDR3 coding DNA: TGTGCCAGCAGCGTCCTCTCTGGAAACACCATATATTTT. As protein: CASSVLSGNTIYF. V gene TRBV9 combines with J gene TRBJ1-3; D not certain. V was clipped by 2 bases and J by 0 bases, with 3 bases between them. Germline V CDR1 and CDR2: SGDLS, YYNGEE. The CDR3 is made up of 13 amino acids.

This clone was recorded a few times. The V gene is TRBV21-1, the J gene TRBJ2-7; the table assigns TRBD1, which was not confirmed against the DNA. TRBV21-1 is tagged as a pseudogene. The CDR3 has 17 residues. CDR3 amino acids: CASSTDFVTGPTYEQYF. The CDR3 bases are TGTGCCAGCAGCACAGACTTCGTGACAGGGCCAACTTACGAGCAGTACTTC.

This clone was observed a few times. The chain recombines TRBV5-1 with TRBJ2-2; 8 bases align to TRBD1. With 0 bases clipped from V and 0 bases from J, the junction kept 4 bases outside the gene matches. The CDR3 covers 17 residues. Germline V gene lookup returns CDR1 SGHRS and CDR2 YFSETQ. In DNA, the CDR3 is TGCGCCAGCAGCTTGGGACAGGGGCCAACGAACACCGGGGAGCTGTTTTTT. It yields the protein CASSLGQGPTNTGELFF.

This chain links TRBV6-5 with TRBJ2-5; TRBD2 matches at 9 bases. The length of the CDR3 is 15 residues. Looked up from germline, CDR1 is MNHEY and CDR2 is SVGAGI. V lost 5 bases and J lost 9; bases outside the gene matches: 13. This CDR3 is CASSGSGSHSKAQYF. The CDR3 bases are TGTGCCAGCAGTGGTAGCGGGAGTCATAGCAAGGCCCAGTACTTC.

This clone was seen a handful of times. The rearrangement uses TRBV14 and TRBJ2-2; D uncertain. Germline CDR1 is SGHDN and CDR2 is FVKESK. This CDR3 contains 15 residues. Trimming shortened V by 1 base and J by 2 bases, and 8 bases separated the two germline ends. The CDR3 protein is CASSQVRINTGELFF. Written as DNA, the CDR3 is TGTGCCAGCAGCCAAGTTAGAATTAACACCGGGGAGCTGTTTTTT.

The chain's CDR3 is CASSFPSLAEQFF. DNA of the CDR3: TGTGCCAGCAGCTTCCCGTCACTAGCGGAGCAGTTCTTC. The chain carries TRBV7-6 and TRBJ2-1, with 7 bases matching TRBD2. V shed 3 bases, J shed 10 bases, and the junction held 6 bases outside the gene matches. CDR1 is SGHVS and CDR2 is FNYEAQ in the germline V gene. This CDR3 contains 13 residues.

This clone was seen a handful of times. The V and J genes are TRBV28 and TRBJ1-2; 12 positions match TRBD1. This CDR3 has 14 amino acids. V lost 5 bases and J lost 6; bases outside the gene matches: 4. The germline CDR1 and CDR2 sequences are MDHEN and SYDVKM. The CDR3 region is CASSRGQGADGYTF. For the CDR3, the DNA is TGTGCCAGCAGTCGGGGACAGGGGGCGGATGGCTACACCTTC.

The chain combines TRBV13 with TRBJ2-1; 9 bases match TRBD2. Germline V gene data show CDR1 as PRHDT and CDR2 as FYEKMQ (reference sequence). The CDR3 length is 16 residues. The V segment lost 3 bases and the J segment 6 bases; nucleotides outside the gene matches: 9. In nucleotides, the CDR3 is TGTGCCAGCAGCTTGTATAGCGGGAGAGTCGCCAATGAGCAGTTCTTC. Its protein is CASSLYSGRVANEQFF.

This clone was counted between two and nine times. The chain joins TRBV6-9 to TRBJ2-5; D unclear. Germline values: CDR1 MNHGY, CDR2 SVAAGI. The CDR3 contains 16 residues. With 2 bases removed from V and 3 bases from J, the gap between germline ends came to 16 bases. The CDR3 DNA is TGTGCCAGCAGTTATCCGGGTACCCAGACGAAAGAGACCCAGTACTTC. Encoded protein: CASSYPGTQTKETQYF.

This clone has only a few counts. This chain links TRBV19 with TRBJ2-3; TRBD1 aligns across 10 bases. V dropped 7 bases and J dropped 6; count of bases not matched to a gene: 10. This CDR3 region has 15 residues. Germline-derived CDR1 and CDR2 are LNHDA and SQIVND (reference sequence). The CDR3 protein is CASNPGTGVVDTQYF. CDR3 in DNA: TGTGCCAGTAACCCCGGGACAGGGGTGGTGGATACGCAGTATTTT.